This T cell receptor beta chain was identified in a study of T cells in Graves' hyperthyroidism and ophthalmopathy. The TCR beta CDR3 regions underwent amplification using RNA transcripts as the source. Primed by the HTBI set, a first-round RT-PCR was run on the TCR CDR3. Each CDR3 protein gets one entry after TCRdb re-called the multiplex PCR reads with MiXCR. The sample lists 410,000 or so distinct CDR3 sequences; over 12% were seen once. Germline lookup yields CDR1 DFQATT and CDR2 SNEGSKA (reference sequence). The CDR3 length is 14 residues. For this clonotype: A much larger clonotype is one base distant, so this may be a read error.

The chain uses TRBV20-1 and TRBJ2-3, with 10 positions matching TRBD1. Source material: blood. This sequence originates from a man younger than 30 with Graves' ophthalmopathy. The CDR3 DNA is TGCGGTGCAAGGGACAGGGGTAGCACAGATACGCAGTATTTT. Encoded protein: CGARDRGSTDTQYF.